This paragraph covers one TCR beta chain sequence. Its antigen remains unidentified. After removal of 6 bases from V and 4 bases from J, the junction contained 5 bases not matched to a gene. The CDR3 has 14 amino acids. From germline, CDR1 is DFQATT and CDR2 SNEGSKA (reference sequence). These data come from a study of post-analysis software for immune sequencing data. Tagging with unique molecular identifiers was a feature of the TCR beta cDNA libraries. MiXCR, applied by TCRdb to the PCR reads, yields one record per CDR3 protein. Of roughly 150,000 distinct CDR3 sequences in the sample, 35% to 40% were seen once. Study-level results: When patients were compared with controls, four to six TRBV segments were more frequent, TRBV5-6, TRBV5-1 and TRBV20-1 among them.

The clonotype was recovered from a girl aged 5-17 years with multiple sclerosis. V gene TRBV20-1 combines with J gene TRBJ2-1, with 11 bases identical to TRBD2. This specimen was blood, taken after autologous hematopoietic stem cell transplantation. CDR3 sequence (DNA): TGCAGTGCCATGACTAGCGGGAAGTACAATGAGCAGTTCTTC. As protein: CSAMTSGKYNEQFF.